This T cell receptor (beta chain) was recorded in a study of blood T cell repertoires in COVID-19. About the study: Nucleic acid was either cDNA or gDNA, and it came from T cells, B-cell-depleted T cells, or PBMCs.

The CDR3 is 13 residues long. V trimming: 5 bases; J trimming: 7 bases; junction bases outside the gene matches: 1. Seattle cases were enrolled at active infection and followed longitudinally. Per the original data handling: Estimation of nucleated cell counts was performed using reference gene primer amplification. Method: immunoSEQ multiplex PCR; TCRdb's copy keeps in-frame clones and lacks some. Clone size and V and J calls were adopted from that table, with D and trimming inferred from the DNA. Of approximately 97,000 clones detected, about 90% appear once; the ten largest clones hold about 5.7%.

The clonotype comes from a woman between 45 and 65 years old with COVID-19, enrolled during active disease. The chain is built from TRBV12-3 or TRBV12-4 and TRBJ1-6, with 8 bases identical to TRBD1. The sequenced sample was peripheral blood. The CDR3 region has the DNA TGTGCCAGCAGTAGACAGGGGAATTCACCCCTCCACTTT. Translation: CASSRQGNSPLHF.